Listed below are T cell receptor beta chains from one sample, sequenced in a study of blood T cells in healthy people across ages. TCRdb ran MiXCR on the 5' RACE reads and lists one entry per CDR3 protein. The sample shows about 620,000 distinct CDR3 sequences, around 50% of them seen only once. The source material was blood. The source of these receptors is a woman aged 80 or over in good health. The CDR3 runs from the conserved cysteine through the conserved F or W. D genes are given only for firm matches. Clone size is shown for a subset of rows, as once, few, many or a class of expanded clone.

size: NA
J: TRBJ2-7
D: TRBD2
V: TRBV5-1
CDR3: CASRFSGSFYNEQYF
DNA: TGCGCCAGCAGATTTAGCGGGAGTTTTTACAATGAGCAGTACTTC

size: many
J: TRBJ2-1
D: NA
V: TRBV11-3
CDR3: CASSNDAHNHEQFF
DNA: TGTGCCAGCAGCAACGATGCCCATAACCATGAGCAGTTCTTC

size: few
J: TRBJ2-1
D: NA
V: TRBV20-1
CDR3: CSARDEPSDRSYNELFF
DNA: TGCAGTGCTAGAGATGAACCGAGCGATAGAAGCTACAATGAGCTGTTCTTC

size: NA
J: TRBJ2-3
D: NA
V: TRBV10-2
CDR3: CASREGHTDTQYF
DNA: TGCGCCAGCAGAGAGGGGCACACAGATACGCAGTATTTT

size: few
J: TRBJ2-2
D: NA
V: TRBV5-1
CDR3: CASSPPPSTGELFF
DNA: TGCGCCAGCAGCCCGCCCCCTAGCACCGGGGAGCTGTTTTTT

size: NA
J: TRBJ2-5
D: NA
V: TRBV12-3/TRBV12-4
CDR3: CASSLVRGGDISRTQYF
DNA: TGTGCCAGCAGTTTAGTCCGGGGAGGGGACATCTCGCGGACCCAGTACTTC

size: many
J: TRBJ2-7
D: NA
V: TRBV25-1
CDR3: CASSEGGRPYEQYF
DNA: TGTGCCAGCAGTGAAGGGGGACGGCCCTACGAGCAGTACTTC

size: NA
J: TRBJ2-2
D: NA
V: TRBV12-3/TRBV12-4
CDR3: CASSLRQGGTRELFF
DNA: TGTGCCAGCAGTTTGAGACAGGGAGGGACCAGGGAGCTGTTTTTT

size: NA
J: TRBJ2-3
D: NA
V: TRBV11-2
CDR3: CASSPPWGERSSTDTQYF
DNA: TGTGCCAGCAGCCCCCCATGGGGGGAGCGATCTAGCACAGATACGCAGTATTTT

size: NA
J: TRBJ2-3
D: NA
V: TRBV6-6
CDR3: CASNHGTGYTDTQYF
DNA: TGCGCCAGCAACCACGGGACGGGATACACAGATACGCAGTATTTT

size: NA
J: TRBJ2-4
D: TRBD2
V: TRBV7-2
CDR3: CTSSLERGAKNIQYF
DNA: TGTACCAGCAGCTTAGAGCGGGGGGCCAAAAACATTCAGTACTTC

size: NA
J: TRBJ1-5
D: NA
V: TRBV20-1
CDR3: CSAVGENNQPQHF
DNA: TGCAGTGCAGTGGGAGAGAATAATCAGCCCCAGCATTTT

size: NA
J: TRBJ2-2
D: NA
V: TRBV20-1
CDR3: CSAFRTGSTGELFF
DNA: TGCAGTGCTTTCAGAACGGGGAGCACCGGGGAGCTGTTTTTT

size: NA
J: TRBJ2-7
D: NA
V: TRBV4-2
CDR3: CASSQGMGLGEQYF
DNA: TGTGCCAGCAGCCAAGGTATGGGGCTTGGCGAGCAGTACTTC

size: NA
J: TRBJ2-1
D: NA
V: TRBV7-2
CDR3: CASSLVATSYNEQFF
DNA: TGTGCCAGCAGCTTAGTAGCGACCTCCTACAATGAGCAGTTCTTC

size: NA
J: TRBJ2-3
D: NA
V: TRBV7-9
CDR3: CASSQIITDTQYF
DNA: TGTGCCAGCAGCCAGATCATCACAGATACGCAGTATTTT

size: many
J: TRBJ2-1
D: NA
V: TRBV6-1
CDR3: CASSDFRLDEQFF
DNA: TGTGCCAGCAGTGATTTTCGGTTGGATGAGCAGTTCTTC

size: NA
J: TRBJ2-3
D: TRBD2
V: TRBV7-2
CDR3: CASSLPLAVDTQYF
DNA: TGTGCCAGCAGCTTACCACTAGCGGTGGATACGCAGTATTTT

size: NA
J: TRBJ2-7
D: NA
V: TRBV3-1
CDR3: CASSQQPGTYEQYF
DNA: TGTGCCAGCAGCCAACAACCGGGGACCTACGAGCAGTACTTC

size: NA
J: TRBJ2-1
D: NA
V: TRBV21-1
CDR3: CASSKEKGTSGSDEQFF
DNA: TGTGCCAGCAGCAAAGAGAAGGGGACTAGCGGGAGTGATGAGCAGTTCTTC

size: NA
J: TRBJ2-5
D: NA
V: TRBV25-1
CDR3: CASRLDDNEQYF
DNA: TGTGCCAGCCGCCTTGACGACAATGAGCAGTACTTC

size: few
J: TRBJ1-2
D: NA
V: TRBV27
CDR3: CASKFQGGHYTF
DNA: TGTGCCAGCAAGTTCCAGGGAGGGCACTACACCTTC

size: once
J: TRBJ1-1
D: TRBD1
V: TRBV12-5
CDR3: CASGWGTVTNTEAFF
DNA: TGTGCTAGTGGTTGGGGGACAGTCACGAACACTGAAGCTTTCTTT

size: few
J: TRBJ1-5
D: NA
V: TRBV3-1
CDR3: CASSQVSSGQPQHF
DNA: TGTGCCAGCAGCCAAGTCAGTTCGGGTCAGCCCCAGCATTTT

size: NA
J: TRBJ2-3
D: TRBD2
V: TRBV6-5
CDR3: CASRRTSGARGDTQYF
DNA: TGTGCCAGCAGGAGGACTAGCGGGGCCCGGGGAGATACGCAGTATTTT

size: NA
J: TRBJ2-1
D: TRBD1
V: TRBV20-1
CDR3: CSARDNLGTGIEQFF
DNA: TGCAGTGCTAGAGACAACCTCGGGACAGGGATTGAGCAGTTCTTC

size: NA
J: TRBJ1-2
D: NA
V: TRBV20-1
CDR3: CSARVGDFSYGYTF
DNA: TGCAGTGCTAGAGTCGGGGACTTCAGTTACGGCTACACCTTC

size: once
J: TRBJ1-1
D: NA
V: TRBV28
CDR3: CASSLSVESFF
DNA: TGTGCCAGCAGTTTGTCAGTTGAATCTTTCTTT

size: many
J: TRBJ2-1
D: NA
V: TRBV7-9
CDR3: CASSRGQSSVYEQFF
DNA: TGTGCCAGCAGCCGCGGCCAATCTAGCGTGTATGAGCAGTTCTTC

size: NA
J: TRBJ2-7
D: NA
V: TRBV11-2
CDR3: CASSLGTIPNEQYF
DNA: TGTGCCAGCAGCTTGGGGACAATTCCCAACGAGCAGTACTTC

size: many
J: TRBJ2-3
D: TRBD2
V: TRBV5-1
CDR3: CASSFLAGGADTQYF
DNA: TGCGCCAGCAGCTTTCTGGCGGGAGGTGCAGATACGCAGTATTTT

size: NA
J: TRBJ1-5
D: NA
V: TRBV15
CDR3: CATSRDVAPQHF
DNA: TGTGCCACCAGCAGAGATGTCGCTCCCCAGCATTTT

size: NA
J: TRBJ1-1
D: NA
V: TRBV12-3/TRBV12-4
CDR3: CASSFGSQAEAFF
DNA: TGTGCCAGCAGTTTCGGTAGTCAGGCCGAAGCTTTCTTT